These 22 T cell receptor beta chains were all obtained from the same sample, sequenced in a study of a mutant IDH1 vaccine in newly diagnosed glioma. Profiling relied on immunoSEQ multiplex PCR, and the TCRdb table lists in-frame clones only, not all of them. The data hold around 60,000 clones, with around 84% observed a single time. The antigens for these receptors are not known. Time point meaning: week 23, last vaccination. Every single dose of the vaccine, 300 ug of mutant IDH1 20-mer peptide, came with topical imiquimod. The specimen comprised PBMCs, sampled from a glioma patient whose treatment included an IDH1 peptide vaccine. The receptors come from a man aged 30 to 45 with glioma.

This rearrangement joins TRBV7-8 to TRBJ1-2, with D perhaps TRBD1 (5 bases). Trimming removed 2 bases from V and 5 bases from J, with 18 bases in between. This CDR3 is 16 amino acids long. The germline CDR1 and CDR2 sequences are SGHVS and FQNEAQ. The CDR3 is CASSLSSGGSPYGYTF. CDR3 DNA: TGTGCCAGCAGCTTATCGTCGGGGGGGAGTCCTTATGGCTACACCTTC.

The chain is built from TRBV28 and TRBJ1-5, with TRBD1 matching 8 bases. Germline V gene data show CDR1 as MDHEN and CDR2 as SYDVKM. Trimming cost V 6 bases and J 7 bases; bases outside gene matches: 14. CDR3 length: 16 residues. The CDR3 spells CASSQGARQGRQPQHF. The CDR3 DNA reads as TGTGCCAGCAGCCAGGGGGCCCGACAGGGTAGGCAGCCCCAGCATTTT.

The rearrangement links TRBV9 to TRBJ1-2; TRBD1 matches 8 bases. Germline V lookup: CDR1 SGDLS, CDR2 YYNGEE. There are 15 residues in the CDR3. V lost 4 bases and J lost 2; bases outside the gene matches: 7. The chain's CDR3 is CASSNGQGDNYGYTF. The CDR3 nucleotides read TGTGCCAGCAGCAATGGACAGGGAGACAACTATGGCTACACCTTC. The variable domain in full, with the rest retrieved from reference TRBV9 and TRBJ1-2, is DSGVTQTPKHLITATGQRVTLRCSPRSGDLSVYWYQQSLDQGLQFLIQYYNGEERAKGNILERFSAQQFPDLHSELNLSSLELGDSALYFCASSNGQGDNYGYTFGSGTRLTVV.

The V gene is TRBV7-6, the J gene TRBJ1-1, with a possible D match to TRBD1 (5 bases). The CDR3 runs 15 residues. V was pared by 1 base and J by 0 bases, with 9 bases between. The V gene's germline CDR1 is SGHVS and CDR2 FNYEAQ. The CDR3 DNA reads TGTGCCAGCAGCTTAGACGAGGGGATGAACACTGAAGCTTTCTTT. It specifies CASSLDEGMNTEAFF.

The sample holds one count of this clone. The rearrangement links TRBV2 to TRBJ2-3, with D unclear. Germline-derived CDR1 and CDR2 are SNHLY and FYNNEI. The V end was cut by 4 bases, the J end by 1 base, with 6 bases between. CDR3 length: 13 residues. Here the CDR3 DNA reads TGTGCCAGCAGTGGCAGGCGCACAGATACGCAGTATTTT. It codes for CASSGRRTDTQYF.

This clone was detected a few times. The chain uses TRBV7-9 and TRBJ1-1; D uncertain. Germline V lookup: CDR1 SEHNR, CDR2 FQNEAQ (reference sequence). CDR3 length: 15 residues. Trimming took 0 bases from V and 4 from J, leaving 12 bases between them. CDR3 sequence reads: CASSLATVGTTEAFF. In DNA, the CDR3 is TGTGCCAGCAGCTTAGCGACGGTTGGAACCACTGAAGCTTTCTTT.

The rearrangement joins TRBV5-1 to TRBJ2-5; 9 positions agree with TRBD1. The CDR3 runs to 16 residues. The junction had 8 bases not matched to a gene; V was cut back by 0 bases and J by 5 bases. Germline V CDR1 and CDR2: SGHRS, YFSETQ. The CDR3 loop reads CASSLGTTGGVETQYF. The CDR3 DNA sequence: TGCGCCAGCAGCTTGGGAACGACAGGGGGGGTTGAGACCCAGTACTTC.

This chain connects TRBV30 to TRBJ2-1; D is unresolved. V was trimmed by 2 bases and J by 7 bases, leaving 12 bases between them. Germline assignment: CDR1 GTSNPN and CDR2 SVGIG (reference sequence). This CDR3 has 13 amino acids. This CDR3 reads CAWSPTDWNEQFF. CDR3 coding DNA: TGTGCCTGGAGTCCCACGGATTGGAATGAGCAGTTCTTC.

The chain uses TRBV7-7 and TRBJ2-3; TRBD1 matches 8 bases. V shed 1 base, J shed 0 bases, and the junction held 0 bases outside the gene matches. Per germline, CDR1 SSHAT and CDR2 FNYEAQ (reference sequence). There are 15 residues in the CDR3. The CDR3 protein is CASSLGQGSTDTQYF. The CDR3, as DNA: TGTGCCAGCAGCTTAGGACAGGGGAGCACAGATACGCAGTATTTT.

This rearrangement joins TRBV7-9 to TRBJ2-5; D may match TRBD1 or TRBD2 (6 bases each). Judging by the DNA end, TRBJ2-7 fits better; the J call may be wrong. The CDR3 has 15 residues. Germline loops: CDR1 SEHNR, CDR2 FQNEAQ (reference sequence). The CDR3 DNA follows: TGTGCCAGCAGCCAGGACGGGGGCGTTAGCTACGAGCAGTACTTC. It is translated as CASSQDGGVSYEQYF.

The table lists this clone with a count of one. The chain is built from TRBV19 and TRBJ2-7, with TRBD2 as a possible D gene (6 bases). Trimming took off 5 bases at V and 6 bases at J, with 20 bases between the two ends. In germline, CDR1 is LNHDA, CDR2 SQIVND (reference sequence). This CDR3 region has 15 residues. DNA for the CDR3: TGTGCCAGTAGTCCTGGTCAACCTTGGGGGGTCGAGCAGTACTTC. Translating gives CASSPGQPWGVEQYF.

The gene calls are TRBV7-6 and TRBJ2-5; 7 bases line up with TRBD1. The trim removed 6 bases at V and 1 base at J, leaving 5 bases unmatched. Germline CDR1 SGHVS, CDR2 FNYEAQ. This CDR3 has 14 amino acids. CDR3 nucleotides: TGTGCCAGCAGACAAGGGACAGTCCAAGAGACCCAGTACTTC. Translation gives CASRQGTVQETQYF.

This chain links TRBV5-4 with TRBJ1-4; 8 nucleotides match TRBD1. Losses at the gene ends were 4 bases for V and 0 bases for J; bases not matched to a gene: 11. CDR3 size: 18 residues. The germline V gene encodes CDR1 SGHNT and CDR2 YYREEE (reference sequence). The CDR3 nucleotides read TGTGCCAGCAGCCACGCCCCGGACAGGGTCGCAACTAATGAAAAACTGTTTTTT. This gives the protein CASSHAPDRVATNEKLFF.

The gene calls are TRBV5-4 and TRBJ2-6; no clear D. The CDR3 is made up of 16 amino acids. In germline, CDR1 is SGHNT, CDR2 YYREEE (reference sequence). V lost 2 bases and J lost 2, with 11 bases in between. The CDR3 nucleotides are TGTGCCAGCAGCTTCGGGTTCTCAACTGGGGCCAACGTCCTGACTTTC. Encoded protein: CASSFGFSTGANVLTF.

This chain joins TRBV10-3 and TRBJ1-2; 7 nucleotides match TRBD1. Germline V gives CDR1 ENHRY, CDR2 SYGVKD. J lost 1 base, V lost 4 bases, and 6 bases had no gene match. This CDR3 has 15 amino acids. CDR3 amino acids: CAISGTGAVNYGYTF. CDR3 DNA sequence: TGTGCCATCAGTGGAACAGGGGCTGTTAACTATGGCTACACCTTC.

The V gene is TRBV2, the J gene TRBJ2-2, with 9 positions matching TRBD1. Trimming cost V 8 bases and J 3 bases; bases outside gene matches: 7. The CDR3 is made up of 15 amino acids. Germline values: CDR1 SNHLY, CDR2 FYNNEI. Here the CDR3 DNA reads TGTGCCAGCGCCCTACAGGGGGCTTACACCGGGGAGCTGTTTTTT. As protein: CASALQGAYTGELFF.

The CDR3 spells CASSAPWDTEAFF. Here the CDR3 DNA reads TGTGCCAGCAGCGCCCCATGGGACACTGAAGCTTTCTTT. The rearrangement uses TRBV7-9 and TRBJ1-1; D is unclear. V shed 5 bases and J shed 3 bases, with 10 bases lying between them. Germline V gene lookup returns CDR1 SEHNR and CDR2 FQNEAQ (reference sequence). The CDR3 covers 13 residues.

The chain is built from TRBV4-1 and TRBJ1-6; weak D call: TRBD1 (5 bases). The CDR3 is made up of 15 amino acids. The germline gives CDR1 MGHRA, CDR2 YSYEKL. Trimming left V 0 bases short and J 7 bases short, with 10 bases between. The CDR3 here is CASSQDGAGNSPLHF. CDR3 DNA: TGCGCCAGCAGCCAAGATGGCGCAGGGAATTCACCCCTCCACTTT.

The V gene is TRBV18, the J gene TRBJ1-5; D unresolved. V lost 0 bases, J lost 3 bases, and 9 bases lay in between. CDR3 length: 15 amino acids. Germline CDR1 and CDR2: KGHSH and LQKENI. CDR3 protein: CASSPPGSSNQPQHF. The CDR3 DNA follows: TGTGCCAGCTCACCACCGGGGTCCTCCAATCAGCCCCAGCATTTT.

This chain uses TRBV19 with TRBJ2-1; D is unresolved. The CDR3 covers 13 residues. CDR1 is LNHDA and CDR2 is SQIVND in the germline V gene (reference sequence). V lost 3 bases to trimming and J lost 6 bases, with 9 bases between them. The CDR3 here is CASSMKGINEQFF. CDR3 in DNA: TGTGCCAGTAGTATGAAGGGTATCAATGAGCAGTTCTTC.

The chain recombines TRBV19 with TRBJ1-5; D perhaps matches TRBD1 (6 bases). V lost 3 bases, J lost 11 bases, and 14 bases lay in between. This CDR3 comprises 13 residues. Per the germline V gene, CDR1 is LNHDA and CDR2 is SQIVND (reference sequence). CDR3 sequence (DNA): TGTGCCAGTAGTATTTCAGGGGAAATGGCCCAGCATTTT. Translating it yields CASSISGEMAQHF.

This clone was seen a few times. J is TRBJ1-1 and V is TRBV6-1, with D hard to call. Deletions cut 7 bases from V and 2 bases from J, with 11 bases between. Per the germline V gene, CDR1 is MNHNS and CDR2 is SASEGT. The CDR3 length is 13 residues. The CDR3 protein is CASTEAPNTEAFF. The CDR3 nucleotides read TGTGCCAGCACCGAGGCTCCTAACACTGAAGCTTTCTTT.